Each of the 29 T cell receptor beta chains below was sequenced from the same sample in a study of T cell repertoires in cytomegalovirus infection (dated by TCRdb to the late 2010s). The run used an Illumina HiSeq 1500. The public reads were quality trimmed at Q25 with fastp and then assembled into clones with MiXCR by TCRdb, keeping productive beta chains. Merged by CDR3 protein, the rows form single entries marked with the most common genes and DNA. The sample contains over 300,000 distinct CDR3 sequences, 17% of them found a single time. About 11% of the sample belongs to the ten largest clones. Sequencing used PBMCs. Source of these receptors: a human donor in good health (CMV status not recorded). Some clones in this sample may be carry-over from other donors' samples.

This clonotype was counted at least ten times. The CDR3 here is CASSSTAYAEAFF. CDR3 sequence (DNA): TGTGCCAGCAGCTCGACGGCGTACGCTGAAGCTTTCTTT. The gene calls are TRBV7-2 and TRBJ1-1; no clear D gene. The V gene's germline CDR1 is SGHTA and CDR2 FQGNSA. CDR3 length: 13 amino acids. V lost 4 bases, J lost 6 bases, and 12 bases lay in between.

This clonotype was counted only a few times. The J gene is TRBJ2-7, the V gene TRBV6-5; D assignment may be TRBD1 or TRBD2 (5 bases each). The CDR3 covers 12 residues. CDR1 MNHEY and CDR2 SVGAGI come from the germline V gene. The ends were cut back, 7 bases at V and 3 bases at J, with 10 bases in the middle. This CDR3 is CASTADNYEQYF. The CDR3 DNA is TGTGCCAGCACAGCGGACAACTACGAGCAGTACTTC.

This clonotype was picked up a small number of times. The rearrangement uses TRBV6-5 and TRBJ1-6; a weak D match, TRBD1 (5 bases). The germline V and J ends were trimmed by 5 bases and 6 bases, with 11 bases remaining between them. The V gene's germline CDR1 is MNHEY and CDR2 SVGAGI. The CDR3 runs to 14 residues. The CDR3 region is CASSTNGGNSPLHF. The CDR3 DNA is TGTGCCAGCAGTACAAACGGGGGTAATTCACCCCTCCACTTT.

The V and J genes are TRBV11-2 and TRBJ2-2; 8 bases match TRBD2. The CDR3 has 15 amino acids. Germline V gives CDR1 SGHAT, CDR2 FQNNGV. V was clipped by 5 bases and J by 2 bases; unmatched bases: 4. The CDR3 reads CASSARTSNTGELFF. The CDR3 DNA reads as TGTGCCAGCAGCGCTAGGACTAGCAACACCGGGGAGCTGTTTTTT. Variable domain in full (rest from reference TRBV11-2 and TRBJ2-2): EAGVAQSPRYKIIEKRQSVAFWCNPISGHATLYWYQQILGQGPKLLIQFQNNGVVDDSQLPKDRFSAERLKGVDSTLKIQPAKLEDSAVYLCASSARTSNTGELFFGEGSRLTVL.

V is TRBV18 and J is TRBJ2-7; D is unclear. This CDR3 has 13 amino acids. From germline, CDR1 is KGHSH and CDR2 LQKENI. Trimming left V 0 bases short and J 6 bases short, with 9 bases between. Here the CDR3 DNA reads TGTGCCAGCTCACCACCGCATCGGGCCGAGCAGTACTTC. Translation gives CASSPPHRAEQYF.

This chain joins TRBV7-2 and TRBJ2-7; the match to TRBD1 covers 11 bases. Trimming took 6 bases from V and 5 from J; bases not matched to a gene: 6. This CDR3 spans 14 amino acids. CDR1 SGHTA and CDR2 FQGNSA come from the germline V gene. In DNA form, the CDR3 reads TGTGCCAGCAGTTGGACAGGGGGCTTAAACGAGCAGTACTTC. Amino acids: CASSWTGGLNEQYF.

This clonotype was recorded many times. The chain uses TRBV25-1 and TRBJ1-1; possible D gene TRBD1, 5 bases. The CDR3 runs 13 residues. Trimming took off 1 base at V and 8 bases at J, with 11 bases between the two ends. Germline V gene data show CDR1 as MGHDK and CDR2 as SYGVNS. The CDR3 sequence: CASSEFFQGEAFF. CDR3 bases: TGTGCCAGCAGTGAATTTTTCCAGGGAGAAGCTTTCTTT. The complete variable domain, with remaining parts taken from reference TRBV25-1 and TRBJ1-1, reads EADIYQTPRYLVIGTGKKITLECSQTMGHDKMYWYQQDPGMELHLIHYSYGVNSTEKGDLSSESTVSRIRTEHFPLTLESARPSHTSQYLCASSEFFQGEAFFGQGTRLTVV.

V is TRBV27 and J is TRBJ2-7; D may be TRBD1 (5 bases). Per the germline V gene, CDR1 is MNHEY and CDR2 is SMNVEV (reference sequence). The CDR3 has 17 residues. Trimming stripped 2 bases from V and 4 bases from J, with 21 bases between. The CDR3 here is CASSLPVVAGQVYEQYF. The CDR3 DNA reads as TGTGCCAGCAGTTTACCAGTGGTAGCAGGGCAGGTTTACGAGCAGTACTTC.

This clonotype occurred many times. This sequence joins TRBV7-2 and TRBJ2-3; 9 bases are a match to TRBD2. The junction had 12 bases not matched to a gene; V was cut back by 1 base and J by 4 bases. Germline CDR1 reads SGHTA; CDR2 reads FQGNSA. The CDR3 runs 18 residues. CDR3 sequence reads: CASSLVGGRGGAADTQYF. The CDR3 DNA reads TGTGCCAGCAGCTTAGTTGGCGGGCGCGGGGGGGCCGCAGATACGCAGTATTTT.

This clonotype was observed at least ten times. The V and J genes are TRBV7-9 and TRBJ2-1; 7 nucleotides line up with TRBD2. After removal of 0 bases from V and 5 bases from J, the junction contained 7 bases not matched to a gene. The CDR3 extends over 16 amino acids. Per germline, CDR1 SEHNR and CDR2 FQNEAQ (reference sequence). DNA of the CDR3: TGTGCCAGCAGCTTAGCCCGGGGAGGGGCCAACAATGAGCAGTTCTTC. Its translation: CASSLARGGANNEQFF.

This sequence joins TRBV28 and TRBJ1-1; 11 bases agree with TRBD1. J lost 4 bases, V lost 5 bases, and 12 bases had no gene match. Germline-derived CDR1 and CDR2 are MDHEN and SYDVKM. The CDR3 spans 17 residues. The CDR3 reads CASSTTGQGVGSTEAFF. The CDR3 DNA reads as TGTGCCAGCAGTACTACGGGACAGGGGGTAGGGAGCACTGAAGCTTTCTTT.

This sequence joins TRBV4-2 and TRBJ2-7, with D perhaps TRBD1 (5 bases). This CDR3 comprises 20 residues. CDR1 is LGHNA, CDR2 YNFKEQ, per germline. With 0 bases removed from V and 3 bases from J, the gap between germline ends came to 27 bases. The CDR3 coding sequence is TGTGCCAGCAGCCAAGACTTTGGATTGGTGGGGCAGGGTACTATCTACGAGCAGTACTTC. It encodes CASSQDFGLVGQGTIYEQYF.

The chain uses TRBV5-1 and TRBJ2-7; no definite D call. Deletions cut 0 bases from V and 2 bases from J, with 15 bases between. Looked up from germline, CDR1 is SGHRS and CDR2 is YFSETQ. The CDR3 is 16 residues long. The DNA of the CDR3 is TGCGCCAGCAGCTTGGTAAGCATTGTAGGCCCCTACGAGCAGTACTTC. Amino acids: CASSLVSIVGPYEQYF.

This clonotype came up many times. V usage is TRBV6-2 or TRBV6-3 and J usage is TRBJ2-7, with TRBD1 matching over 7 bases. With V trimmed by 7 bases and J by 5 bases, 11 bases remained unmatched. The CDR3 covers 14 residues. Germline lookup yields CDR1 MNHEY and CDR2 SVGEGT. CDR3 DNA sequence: TGTGCCAGCAAGGAAGACAAGGGGGCTGACGAGCAGTACTTC. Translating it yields CASKEDKGADEQYF.

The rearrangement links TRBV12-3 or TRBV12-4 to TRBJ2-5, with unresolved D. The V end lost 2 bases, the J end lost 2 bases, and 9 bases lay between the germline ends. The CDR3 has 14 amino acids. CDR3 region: CASSLYGVQETQYF. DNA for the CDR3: TGTGCCAGCAGTTTATATGGGGTACAAGAGACCCAGTACTTC.

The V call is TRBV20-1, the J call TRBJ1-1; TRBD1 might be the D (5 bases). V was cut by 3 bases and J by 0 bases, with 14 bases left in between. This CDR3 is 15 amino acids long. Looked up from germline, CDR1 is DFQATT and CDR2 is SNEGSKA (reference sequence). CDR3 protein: CSARPGGILNTEAFF. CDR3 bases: TGCAGTGCTAGGCCGGGGGGGATTTTGAACACTGAAGCTTTCTTT.

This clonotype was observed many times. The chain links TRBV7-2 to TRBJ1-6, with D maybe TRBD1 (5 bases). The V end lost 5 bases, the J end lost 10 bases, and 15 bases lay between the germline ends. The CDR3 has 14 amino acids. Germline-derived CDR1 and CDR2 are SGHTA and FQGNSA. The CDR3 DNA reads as TGTGCCAGCAGCCAGGGTTGGGGAGGATCACCCCTCCACTTT. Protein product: CASSQGWGGSPLHF.

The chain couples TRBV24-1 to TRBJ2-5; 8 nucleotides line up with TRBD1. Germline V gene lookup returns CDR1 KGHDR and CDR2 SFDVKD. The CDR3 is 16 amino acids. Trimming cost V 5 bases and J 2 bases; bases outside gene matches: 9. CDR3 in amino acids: CATSGIGQGGQETQYF. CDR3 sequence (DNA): TGTGCCACCAGTGGCATCGGACAGGGAGGTCAAGAGACCCAGTACTTC.

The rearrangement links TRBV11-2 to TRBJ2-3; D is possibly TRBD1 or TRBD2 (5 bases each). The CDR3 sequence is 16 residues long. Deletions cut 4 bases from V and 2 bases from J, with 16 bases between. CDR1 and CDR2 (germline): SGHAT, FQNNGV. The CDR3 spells CASSSSRDRHTDTQYF. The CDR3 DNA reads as TGTGCCAGCAGCTCGTCCCGGGACCGACACACAGATACGCAGTATTTT. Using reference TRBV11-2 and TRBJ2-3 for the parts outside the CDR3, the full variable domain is EAGVAQSPRYKIIEKRQSVAFWCNPISGHATLYWYQQILGQGPKLLIQFQNNGVVDDSQLPKDRFSAERLKGVDSTLKIQPAKLEDSAVYLCASSSSRDRHTDTQYFGPGTRLTVL.

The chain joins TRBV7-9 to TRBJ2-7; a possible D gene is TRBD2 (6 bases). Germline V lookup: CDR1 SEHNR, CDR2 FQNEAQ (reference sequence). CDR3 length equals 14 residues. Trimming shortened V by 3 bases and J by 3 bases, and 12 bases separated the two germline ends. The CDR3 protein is CASSLTGVVYEQYF. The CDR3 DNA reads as TGTGCCAGCAGCTTGACGGGGGTGGTCTACGAGCAGTACTTC.

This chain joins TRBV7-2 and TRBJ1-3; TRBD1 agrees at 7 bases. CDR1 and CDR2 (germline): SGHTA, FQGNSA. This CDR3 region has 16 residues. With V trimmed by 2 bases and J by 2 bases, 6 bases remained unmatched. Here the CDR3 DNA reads TGTGCCAGCAGCTTAACGTCAGGGGGGACTGGAAACACCATATATTTT. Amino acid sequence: CASSLTSGGTGNTIYF.

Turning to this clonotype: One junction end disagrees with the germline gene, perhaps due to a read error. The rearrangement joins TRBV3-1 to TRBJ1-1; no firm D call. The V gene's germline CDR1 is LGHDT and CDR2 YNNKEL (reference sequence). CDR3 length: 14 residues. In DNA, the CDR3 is TGTGCCAGCAGCAAAGATGGGAGGAACACTGAAGCTTTCTTT. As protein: CASSKDGRNTEAFF.

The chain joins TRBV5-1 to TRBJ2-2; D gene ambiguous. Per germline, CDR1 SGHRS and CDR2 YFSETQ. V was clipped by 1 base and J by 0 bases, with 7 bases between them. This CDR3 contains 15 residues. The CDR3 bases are TGCGCCAGCAGCTTGTCAGGAACGAACACCGGGGAGCTGTTTTTT. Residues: CASSLSGTNTGELFF. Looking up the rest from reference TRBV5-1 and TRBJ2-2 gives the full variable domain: KAGVTQTPRYLIKTRGQQVTLSCSPISGHRSVSWYQQTPGQGLQFLFEYFSETQRNKGNFPGRFSGRQFSNSRSEMNVSTLELGDSALYLCASSLSGTNTGELFFGEGSRLTVL.

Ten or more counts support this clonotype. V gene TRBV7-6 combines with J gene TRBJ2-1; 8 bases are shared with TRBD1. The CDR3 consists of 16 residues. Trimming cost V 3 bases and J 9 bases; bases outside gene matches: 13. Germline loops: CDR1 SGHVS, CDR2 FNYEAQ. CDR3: CASSLRPTGALGEQFF. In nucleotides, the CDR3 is TGTGCCAGCAGCTTGAGGCCGACAGGGGCCCTGGGTGAGCAGTTCTTC.

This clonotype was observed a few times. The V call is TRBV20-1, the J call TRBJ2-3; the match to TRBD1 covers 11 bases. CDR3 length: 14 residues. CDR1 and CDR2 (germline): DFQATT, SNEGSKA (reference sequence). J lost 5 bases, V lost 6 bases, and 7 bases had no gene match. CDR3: CSAGQGAGGDTQYF. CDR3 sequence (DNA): TGCAGTGCAGGACAGGGGGCAGGGGGAGATACGCAGTATTTT.

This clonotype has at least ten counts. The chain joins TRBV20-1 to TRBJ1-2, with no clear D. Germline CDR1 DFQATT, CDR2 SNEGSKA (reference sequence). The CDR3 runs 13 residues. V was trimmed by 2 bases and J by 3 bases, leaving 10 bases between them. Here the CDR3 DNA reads TGCAGTGCTAGATCGGGCCCGCACTATGGCTACACCTTC. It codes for CSARSGPHYGYTF.

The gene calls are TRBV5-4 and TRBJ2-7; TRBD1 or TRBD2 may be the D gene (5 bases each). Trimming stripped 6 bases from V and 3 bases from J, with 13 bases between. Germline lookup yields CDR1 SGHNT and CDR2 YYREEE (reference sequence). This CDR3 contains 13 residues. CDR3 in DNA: TGTGCCAGCACTGACCGGGACGGCTACGAGCAGTACTTC. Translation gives CASTDRDGYEQYF.

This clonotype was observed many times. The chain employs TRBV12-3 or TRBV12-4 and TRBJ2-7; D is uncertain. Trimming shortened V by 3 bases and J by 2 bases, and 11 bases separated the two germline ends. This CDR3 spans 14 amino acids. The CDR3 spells CASSFSDPAYEQYF. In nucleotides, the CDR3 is TGTGCCAGCAGTTTTTCCGACCCCGCCTACGAGCAGTACTTC.

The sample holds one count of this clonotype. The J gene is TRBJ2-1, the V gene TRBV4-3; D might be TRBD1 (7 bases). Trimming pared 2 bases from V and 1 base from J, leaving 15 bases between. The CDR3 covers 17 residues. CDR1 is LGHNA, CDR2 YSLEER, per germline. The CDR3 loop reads CASSQSLAGGSYNEQFF. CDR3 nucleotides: TGCGCCAGCAGCCAAAGTCTGGCAGGGGGGTCCTACAATGAGCAGTTCTTC.